Shown below are 25 T cell receptor beta chains from a single sample sequenced in a study of cytomegalovirus exposure and HLA in healthy donors. Vbeta (60) and Jbeta (13) primers were used in the PCR. The data were produced by immunoSEQ multiplex PCR, yet TCRdb's version contains in-frame clones alone and is incomplete. Its table records more than 100,000 clones. Sequencing was carried out using PBMCs. Receptors originate from a man aged 35 to 55 in good health and CMV-seronegative.

The rearrangement joins TRBV14 to TRBJ2-2; 10 nucleotides line up with TRBD2. V shed 0 bases and J 7 bases; nucleotides not matched to a gene: 8. This CDR3 has 17 amino acids. Germline V gives CDR1 SGHDN, CDR2 FVKESK. CDR3: CASSQDAAGGPGGELFF. The CDR3 nucleotides are TGTGCCAGCAGCCAAGATGCAGCGGGGGGGCCGGGCGGGGAGCTGTTTTTT. The full variable domain, in which reference TRBV14 and TRBJ2-2 provide the parts outside the CDR3, is EAGVTQFPSHSVIEKGQTVTLRCDPISGHDNLYWYRRVMGKEIKFLLHFVKESKQDESGMPNNRFLAERTGGTYSTLKVQPAELEDSGVYFCASSQDAAGGPGGELFFGEGSRLTVL.

The J gene is TRBJ2-1, the V gene TRBV11-2; no clear D gene. V gave up 0 bases and J gave up 0 bases, with 9 bases separating them. The germline CDR1 and CDR2 sequences are SGHAT and FQNNGV. This CDR3 comprises 16 residues. This CDR3 reads CASSLDLVSSYNEQFF. The CDR3 DNA reads TGTGCCAGCAGCTTAGATCTGGTGAGCTCCTACAATGAGCAGTTCTTC.

The J gene is TRBJ2-3, the V gene TRBV29-1, with TRBD2 identical over 13 bases. The V gene's germline CDR1 is SQVTM and CDR2 ANQGSEA. Trimming took 7 bases from V and 2 from J; bases not matched to a gene: 3. The CDR3 totals 14 residues. The CDR3 protein is CSETSGGPTDTQYF. The CDR3 DNA reads TGCAGCGAGACTAGCGGGGGGCCCACAGATACGCAGTATTTT.

This chain links TRBV28 with TRBJ2-7; 7 bases line up with TRBD1. Germline V gene data show CDR1 as MDHEN and CDR2 as SYDVKM. The ends lost 7 bases at V and 11 bases at J; junction bases unmatched: 17. This CDR3 is built from 14 residues. This CDR3 reads CASNTGTEQTTKYF. CDR3 nucleotides: TGTGCCAGCAACACCGGGACAGAACAAACGACGAAGTACTTC. Using reference TRBV28 and TRBJ2-7 for the parts outside the CDR3, the full variable domain is DVKVTQSSRYLVKRTGEKVFLECVQDMDHENMFWYRQDPGLGLRLIYFSYDVKMKEKGDIPEGYSVSREKKERFSLILESASTNQTSMYLCASNTGTEQTTKYFGPGTRLTVT.

The V and J genes are TRBV20-1 and TRBJ2-7; D is uncertain. The CDR3 is 11 residues long. The V end lost 3 bases, the J end lost 3 bases, and 6 bases lay between the germline ends. Germline V lookup: CDR1 DFQATT, CDR2 SNEGSKA (reference sequence). The CDR3 DNA reads TGCAGTGCTAGGAGTAACTACGAGCAGTACTTC. This codes for CSARSNYEQYF.

The chain couples TRBV7-2 to TRBJ2-7; 9 positions agree with TRBD1. CDR1 and CDR2 from the germline V gene are SGHTA and FQGNSA. This CDR3 region has 17 residues. The V segment lost 5 bases and the J segment 3 bases; nucleotides outside the gene matches: 14. This CDR3 reads CASSPSAGTGFNYEQYF. The CDR3, as DNA: TGTGCCAGCAGCCCCAGCGCCGGGACAGGGTTTAACTACGAGCAGTACTTC.

The chain recombines TRBV11-2 with TRBJ2-4, with TRBD2 identical over 8 bases. The V gene end was trimmed by 8 bases and the J gene end by 1 base; junction bases not matched to a gene: 10. CDR3 length: 16 amino acids. Germline CDR1 SGHAT, CDR2 FQNNGV. Written as DNA, the CDR3 is TGTGCCAGCGCCCCGGGGGGGCCTTTGGCCAAAAACATTCAGTACTTC. This sequence encodes CASAPGGPLAKNIQYF.

The chain has TRBV28 and TRBJ1-6; a possible D gene is TRBD1 (5 bases). Germline-derived CDR1 and CDR2 are MDHEN and SYDVKM. V lost 5 bases and J lost 5, with 16 bases in between. This CDR3 spans 16 amino acids. CDR3 sequence reads: CASSAARASNNSPLHF. DNA of the CDR3: TGTGCCAGCAGTGCCGCCAGGGCCTCAAATAATTCACCCCTCCACTTT.

V and J are TRBV6-5 and TRBJ1-3; D is unclear. The CDR3 sequence is 16 residues long. Trimming stripped 0 bases from V and 0 bases from J, with 9 bases between. Looked up from germline, CDR1 is MNHEY and CDR2 is SVGAGI. The CDR3 nucleotides are TGTGCCAGCAGTTACTCCGCGGAGAACTCTGGAAACACCATATATTTT. As protein: CASSYSAENSGNTIYF.

According to its frequency, this clone is medium-sized (0.01 to 0.1%). The chain links TRBV2 to TRBJ1-5; TRBD1 is a possible D gene (6 bases). The V end lost 6 bases, the J end lost 0 bases, and 12 bases lay between the germline ends. The CDR3 consists of 15 residues. CDR1 and CDR2 (germline): SNHLY, FYNNEI. The CDR3 sequence: CASRTTGPSNQPQHF. DNA for the CDR3: TGTGCCAGCAGAACGACAGGTCCTAGCAATCAGCCCCAGCATTTT.

The chain uses TRBV6-1 and TRBJ1-3; the D gene is possibly TRBD1 (6 bases). Per germline, CDR1 MNHNS and CDR2 SASEGT. The CDR3 loop spans 16 amino acids. Trimming removed 4 bases from V and 0 bases from J, with 13 bases in between. Written as DNA, the CDR3 is TGTGCCAGCAGTGGGGACAACCCAAGCTCTGGAAACACCATATATTTT. It codes for CASSGDNPSSGNTIYF.

The V and J genes are TRBV6-5 and TRBJ2-5, with TRBD1 matching over 10 bases. The better agreement between TRBJ2-7 and the DNA end casts doubt on the J call. The CDR3 extends over 16 amino acids. Per germline, CDR1 MNHEY and CDR2 SVGAGI. CDR3 sequence reads: CASSSGTGDGGDEQYF. Here the CDR3 DNA reads TGTGCCAGCAGTTCCGGGACAGGGGACGGTGGGGACGAGCAGTACTTC.

The genes are TRBV4-3 and TRBJ2-7; a weak D match, TRBD2 (5 bases). Deletions cut 0 bases from V and 3 bases from J, with 21 bases between. The CDR3 runs 18 residues. The germline gives CDR1 LGHNA, CDR2 YSLEER. The CDR3 loop reads CASSQEYPPGNRGYEQYF. The CDR3 bases are TGCGCCAGCAGCCAAGAGTACCCTCCGGGAAATCGAGGCTACGAGCAGTACTTC.

The gene calls are TRBV27 and TRBJ2-1; 9 nucleotides line up with TRBD2. Per germline, CDR1 MNHEY and CDR2 SMNVEV (reference sequence). The CDR3 has 15 amino acids. V lost 3 bases, J lost 6 bases, and 6 bases stayed unmatched. The CDR3 here is CASSFGSSGSNEQFF. Written as DNA, the CDR3 is TGTGCCAGCAGTTTTGGGAGTAGCGGGAGCAATGAGCAGTTCTTC.

The V and J genes are TRBV6-5 and TRBJ1-3; 8 bases line up with TRBD1. The CDR3 length is 14 residues. Trimming cost V 6 bases and J 4 bases; bases outside gene matches: 5. The germline CDR1 and CDR2 sequences are MNHEY and SVGAGI. The DNA for the CDR3 is TGTGCCAGCAGCCAAGGACAGGGAGGAAACACCATATATTTT. Its translation: CASSQGQGGNTIYF.

V is TRBV12-5 and J is TRBJ1-1; D gene uncertain. In germline, CDR1 is LGHNT, CDR2 FRNRAP. The CDR3 length is 14 residues. V was clipped by 0 bases and J by 4 bases, with 9 bases between them. The CDR3 protein is CASGLVAGSTEAFF. For the CDR3, the DNA is TGTGCTAGTGGTTTGGTGGCGGGCAGCACTGAAGCTTTCTTT. The full variable domain, with the rest looked up from reference TRBV12-5 and TRBJ1-1, is DARVTQTPRHKVTEMGQEVTMRCQPILGHNTVFWYRQTMMQGLELLAYFRNRAPLDDSGMPKDRFSAEMPDATLATLKIQPSEPRDSAVYFCASGLVAGSTEAFFGQGTRLTVV.

The V gene is TRBV6-5, the J gene TRBJ2-7; tentatively, D is TRBD1 (5 bases). The CDR3 has 12 amino acids. The germline V gene has CDR1 MNHEY and CDR2 SVGAGI. Trimming left V 6 bases short and J 6 bases short, with 12 bases between. The CDR3 coding sequence is TGTGCCAGCAGGGCTAGGGGTTTCGAGCAGTACTTC. Its protein is CASRARGFEQYF.

The rearrangement joins TRBV11-2 to TRBJ2-3, with 12 bases identical to TRBD2. Per germline, CDR1 SGHAT and CDR2 FQNNGV. The CDR3 contains 16 residues. The junction had 2 bases not matched to a gene; V was cut back by 3 bases and J by 1 base. The CDR3: CASSFLAGGGTDTQYF. CDR3 bases: TGTGCCAGCAGCTTTCTAGCGGGAGGGGGCACAGATACGCAGTATTTT.

V gene TRBV9 combines with J gene TRBJ2-2; 9 bases agree with TRBD1. The V segment lost 2 bases and the J segment 7 bases; nucleotides outside the gene matches: 15. Looked up from germline, CDR1 is SGDLS and CDR2 is YYNGEE. This CDR3 contains 18 residues. The CDR3 loop reads CASSVRSGGQGTGGELFF. CDR3 DNA sequence: TGTGCCAGCAGCGTCCGCAGTGGGGGACAGGGTACAGGCGGGGAGCTGTTTTTT.

V is TRBV4-1 and J is TRBJ2-5; TRBD1 might be the D (5 bases). The J call could be wrong; TRBJ2-7 is a better fit for the DNA end. The CDR3 loop spans 13 amino acids. CDR1 and CDR2 from the germline V gene are MGHRA and YSYEKL. The DNA for the CDR3 is TGCGCCAGCAGCCACCAGGGTACCTACGAGCAGTACTTC. The encoded protein is CASSHQGTYEQYF.

The chain is built from TRBV6-5 and TRBJ2-7, with a weak D call TRBD1 (5 bases). V lost 6 bases, J lost 6 bases, and 18 bases lay in between. Germline CDR1 and CDR2: MNHEY and SVGAGI. CDR3 length: 14 residues. The CDR3 region is CASSPQESSREQYF. The CDR3 region has the DNA TGTGCCAGCAGCCCACAGGAGAGTTCCCGCGAGCAGTACTTC.

This chain joins TRBV5-8 and TRBJ1-5; D gene ambiguous. Germline values: CDR1 SGHTS, CDR2 YDEGEE. V was shortened by 2 bases and J by 0 bases, with 9 bases between the two germline ends. The CDR3 totals 15 residues. CDR3 sequence: CASSLRGNSNQPQHF. For the CDR3, the DNA is TGTGCCAGCAGCTTAAGAGGGAATAGCAATCAGCCCCAGCATTTT. Supplemented by reference TRBV5-8 and TRBJ1-5, the full variable domain reads EAGVTQSPTHLIKTRGQQATLRCSPISGHTSVYWYQQALGLGLQFLLWYDEGEERNRGNFPPRFSGRQFPNYSSELNVNALELEDSALYLCASSLRGNSNQPQHFGDGTRLSIL.

V gene TRBV18 combines with J gene TRBJ1-4, with 10 bases lining up with TRBD1. This CDR3 is 16 amino acids long. J lost 3 bases, V lost 1 base, and 2 bases had no gene match. Germline CDR1 KGHSH, CDR2 LQKENI. Written as DNA, the CDR3 is TGTGCCAGCTCACCACTGGGACAGGGGCCTAATGAAAAACTGTTTTTT. Its translation: CASSPLGQGPNEKLFF.

The chain links TRBV7-2 to TRBJ2-7; the D is unclear. V lost 5 bases and J lost 4, with 6 bases in between. Germline loops: CDR1 SGHTA, CDR2 FQGNSA. The CDR3 consists of 11 residues. CDR3 amino acids: CASSLTYEQYF. The DNA of the CDR3 is TGTGCCAGCAGCCTCACATACGAGCAGTACTTC.

The CDR3 loop is CASSCPGRGNQPQHF. CDR3 coding DNA: TGTGCCAGCAGCTGCCCAGGGCGCGGCAATCAGCCCCAGCATTTT. V is TRBV6-4 and J is TRBJ1-5, with D perhaps matching TRBD1 (5 bases). V dropped 6 bases and J dropped 2 bases, with 14 bases sitting between them. In germline, CDR1 is MRHNA, CDR2 SNTAGT. The CDR3 length is 15 residues.